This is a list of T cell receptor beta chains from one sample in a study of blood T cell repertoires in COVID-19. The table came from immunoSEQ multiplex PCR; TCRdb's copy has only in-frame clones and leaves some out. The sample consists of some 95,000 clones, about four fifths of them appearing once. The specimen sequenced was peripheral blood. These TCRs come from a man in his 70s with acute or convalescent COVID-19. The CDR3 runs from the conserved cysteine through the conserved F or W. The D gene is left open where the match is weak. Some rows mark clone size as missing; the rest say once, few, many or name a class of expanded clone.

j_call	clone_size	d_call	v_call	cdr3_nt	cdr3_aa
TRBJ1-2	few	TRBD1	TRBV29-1	TGCAGCGCACCCGGGACAGGGCACGGCTACACCTTC	CSAPGTGHGYTF
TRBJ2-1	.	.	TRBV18	TGTGCCAGCTCATCGGGTCCCGCGGCCACCTACAATGAGCAGTTCTTC	CASSSGPAATYNEQFF
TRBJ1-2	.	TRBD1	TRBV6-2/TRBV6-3	TGTGCCAGCAGTTACTCGAGACAGGGGACCTATGGCTACACCTTC	CASSYSRQGTYGYTF
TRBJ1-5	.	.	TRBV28	TGTGCCAGCGGCCCCGGGGGATCTAGCAATCAGCCCCAGCATTTT	CASGPGGSSNQPQHF
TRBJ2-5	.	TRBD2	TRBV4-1	TGCGCCAGCAGCCAAGGACGGCTAGCGGAAGAGACCCAGTACTTC	CASSQGRLAEETQYF
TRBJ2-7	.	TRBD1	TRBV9	TGTGCCAGCAGCCCCGCCCCGGGACAGGGGGCGAGCGAGCAGTACTTC	CASSPAPGQGASEQYF
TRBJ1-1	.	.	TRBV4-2	TGTGCCAGCAGCCAGCCCCTCGGCAGGGCCCAACCTGAAGCTTTCTTT	CASSQPLGRAQPEAFF
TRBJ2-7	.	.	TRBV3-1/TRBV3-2	TGTGCCAGCAGCCAAGGCCCTCCAGGGGTACCATACGAGCAGTACTTC	CASSQGPPGVPYEQYF
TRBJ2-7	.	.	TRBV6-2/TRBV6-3	TGTGCCAGCAGTGTCCCCGTCTACGAGCAGTACTTC	CASSVPVYEQYF
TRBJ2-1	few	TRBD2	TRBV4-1	TGCGCCAGCAGTCTGGGACTAGCGGGTTCCTACAATGAGCAGTTCTTC	CASSLGLAGSYNEQFF
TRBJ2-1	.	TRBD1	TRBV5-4	TGTGCCAGCAGCAGTGGACAGGGGTCGAGCTACAATGAGCAGTTCTTC	CASSSGQGSSYNEQFF
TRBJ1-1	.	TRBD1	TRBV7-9	TGTGCCAGCAGCTTAAGGGACAGGGGTGGTGAAGCTTTCTTT	CASSLRDRGGEAFF
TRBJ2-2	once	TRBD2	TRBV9	TGTGCCAGCCGCCGTAGCGGGAGCGCGAACACCGGGGAGCTGTTTTTT	CASRRSGSANTGELFF
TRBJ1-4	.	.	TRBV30	TGTGCCTGGAGTGTGCAGGGGACGGCAACTAATGAAAAACTGTTTTTT	CAWSVQGTATNEKLFF
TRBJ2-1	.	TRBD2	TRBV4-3	TGCGCCAGCAGCCAAGGTCCGGGGGTGGGGACTAGCGGGAGCAATGAGCAGTTCTTC	CASSQGPGVGTSGSNEQFF
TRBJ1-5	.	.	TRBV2	TGTGCCAGCAGTGAGCTACACAGGGAACGGGGACAGCCCCAGCATTTT	CASSELHRERGQPQHF
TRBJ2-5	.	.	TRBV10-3	TGTGCCATCAGTGAAGCAGGGGCATGGGAGACCCAGTACTTC	CAISEAGAWETQYF
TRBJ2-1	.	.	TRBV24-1	TGTGCCACCAGTGACAGGACTAGGGGGGCCTACAATGAGCAGTTCTTC	CATSDRTRGAYNEQFF
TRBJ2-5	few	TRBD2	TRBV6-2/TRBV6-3	TGTGCCAGCAGTTACCTCGCGGGAGGGCCCGGGACCCAGTACTTC	CASSYLAGGPGTQYF
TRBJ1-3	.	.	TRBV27	TGTGCCAGCAGTCCCTCAGGTTCTGGAAACACCATATATTTT	CASSPSGSGNTIYF
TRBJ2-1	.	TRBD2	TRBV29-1	TGCAGCGTTGAAGGGCCACTAGCGGACCTCAATGAGCAGTTCTTC	CSVEGPLADLNEQFF
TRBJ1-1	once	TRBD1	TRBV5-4	TGTGCCAGCAGACTAGACAGGGGTTCCACTGAAGCTTTCTTT	CASRLDRGSTEAFF